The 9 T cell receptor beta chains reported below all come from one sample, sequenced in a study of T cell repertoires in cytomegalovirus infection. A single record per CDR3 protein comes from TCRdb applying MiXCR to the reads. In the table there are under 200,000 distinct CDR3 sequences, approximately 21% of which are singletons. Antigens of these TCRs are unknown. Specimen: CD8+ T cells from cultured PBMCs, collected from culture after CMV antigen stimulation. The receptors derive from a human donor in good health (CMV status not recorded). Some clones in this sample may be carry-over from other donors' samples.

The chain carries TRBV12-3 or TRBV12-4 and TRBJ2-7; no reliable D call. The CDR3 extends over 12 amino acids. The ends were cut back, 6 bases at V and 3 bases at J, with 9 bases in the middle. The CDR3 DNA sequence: TGTGCCAGCAGCCCCCCCAGCTACGAGCAGTACTTC. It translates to CASSPPSYEQYF.

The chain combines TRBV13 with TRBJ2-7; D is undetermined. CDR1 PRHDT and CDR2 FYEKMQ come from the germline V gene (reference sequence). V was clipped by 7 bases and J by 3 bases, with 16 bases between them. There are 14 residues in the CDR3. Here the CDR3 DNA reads TGTGCCAGCACCCTTAGAGAGTCTGGCTACGAGCAGTACTTC. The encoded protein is CASTLRESGYEQYF.

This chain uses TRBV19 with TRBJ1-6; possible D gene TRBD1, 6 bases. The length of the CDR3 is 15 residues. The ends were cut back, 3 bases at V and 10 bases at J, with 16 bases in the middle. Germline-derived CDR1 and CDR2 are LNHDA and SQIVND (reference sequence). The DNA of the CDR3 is TGTGCCAGTAGTATCCCAGGGGATCGAATCTCACCCCTCCACTTT. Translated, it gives CASSIPGDRISPLHF. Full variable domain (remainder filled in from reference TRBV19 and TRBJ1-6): DGGITQSPKYLFRKEGQNVTLSCEQNLNHDAMYWYRQDPGQGLRLIYYSQIVNDFQKGDIAEGYSVSREKKESFPLTVTSAQKNPTAFYLCASSIPGDRISPLHFGNGTRLTVT.

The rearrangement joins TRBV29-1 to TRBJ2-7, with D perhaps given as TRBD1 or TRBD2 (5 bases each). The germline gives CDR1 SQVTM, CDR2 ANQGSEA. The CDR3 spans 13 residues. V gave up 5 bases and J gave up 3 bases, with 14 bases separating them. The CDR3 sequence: CSVLSQRGYEQYF. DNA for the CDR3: TGCAGCGTTCTTAGCCAGAGGGGCTACGAGCAGTACTTC.

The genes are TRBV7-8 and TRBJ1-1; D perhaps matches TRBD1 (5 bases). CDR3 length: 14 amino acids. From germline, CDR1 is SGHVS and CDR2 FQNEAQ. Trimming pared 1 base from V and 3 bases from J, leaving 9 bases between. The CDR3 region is CASSLGGLDTEAFF. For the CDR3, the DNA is TGTGCCAGCAGCTTAGGGGGGTTAGACACTGAAGCTTTCTTT.

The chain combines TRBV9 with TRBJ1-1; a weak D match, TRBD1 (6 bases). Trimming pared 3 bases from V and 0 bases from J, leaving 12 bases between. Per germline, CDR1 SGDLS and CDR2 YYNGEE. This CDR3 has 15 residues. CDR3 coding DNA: TGTGCCAGCAGCGAGACAGGAGGGGTGAACACTGAAGCTTTCTTT. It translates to CASSETGGVNTEAFF.

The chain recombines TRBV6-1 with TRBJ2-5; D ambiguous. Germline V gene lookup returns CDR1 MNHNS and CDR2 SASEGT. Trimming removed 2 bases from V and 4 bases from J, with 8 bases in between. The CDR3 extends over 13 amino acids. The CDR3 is CASSEWVLETQYF. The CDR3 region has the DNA TGTGCCAGCAGTGAATGGGTGTTAGAGACCCAGTACTTC.

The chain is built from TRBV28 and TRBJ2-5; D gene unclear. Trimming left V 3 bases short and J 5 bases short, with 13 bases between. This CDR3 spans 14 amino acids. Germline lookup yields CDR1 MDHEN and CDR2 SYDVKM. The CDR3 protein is CASSFRLTSETQYF. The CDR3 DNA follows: TGTGCCAGCAGTTTTCGGTTGACGAGCGAGACCCAGTACTTC.

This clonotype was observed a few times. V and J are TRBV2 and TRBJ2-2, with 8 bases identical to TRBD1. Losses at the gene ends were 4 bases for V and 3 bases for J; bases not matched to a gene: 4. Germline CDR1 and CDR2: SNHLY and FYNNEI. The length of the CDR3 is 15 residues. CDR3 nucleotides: TGTGCCAGCAGTGGGACAGGGTACCACACCGGGGAGCTGTTTTTT. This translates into CASSGTGYHTGELFF.